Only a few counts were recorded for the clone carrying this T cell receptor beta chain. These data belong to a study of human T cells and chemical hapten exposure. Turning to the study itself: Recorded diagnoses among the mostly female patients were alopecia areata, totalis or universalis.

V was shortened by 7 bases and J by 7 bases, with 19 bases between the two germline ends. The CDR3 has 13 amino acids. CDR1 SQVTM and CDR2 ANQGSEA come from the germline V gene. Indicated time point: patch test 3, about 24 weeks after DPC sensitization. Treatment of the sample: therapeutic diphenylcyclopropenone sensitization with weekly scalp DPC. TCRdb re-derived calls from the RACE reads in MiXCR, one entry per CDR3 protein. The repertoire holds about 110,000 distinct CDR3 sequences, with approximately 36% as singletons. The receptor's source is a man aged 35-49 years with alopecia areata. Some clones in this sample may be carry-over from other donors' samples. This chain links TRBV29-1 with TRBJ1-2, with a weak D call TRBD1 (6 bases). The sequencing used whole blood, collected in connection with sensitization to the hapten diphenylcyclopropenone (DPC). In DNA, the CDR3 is TGCAGCGCCGAAGGACAGTTCAATGGTGGCTACACCTTC. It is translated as CSAEGQFNGGYTF. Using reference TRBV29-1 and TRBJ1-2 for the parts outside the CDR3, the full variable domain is SAVISQKPSRDICQRGTSLTIQCQVDSQVTMMFWYRQQPGQSLTLIATANQGSEATYESGFVIDKFPISRPNLTFSTLTVSNMSPEDSSIYLCSAEGQFNGGYTFGSGTRLTVV.